The 27 T cell receptor beta chains below come from one sample, sequenced in a study of blood T cell repertoires in COVID-19. Using immunoSEQ multiplex PCR, the repertoire was profiled, and TCRdb retains in-frame clones only, with some absent. The data contain 150,000 to 200,000 clones, around 90% of them singletons. Sequencing input: peripheral blood. The receptor set was obtained from a man aged 45-65 years with acute or convalescent COVID-19.

This chain joins TRBV15 and TRBJ2-5, with TRBD2 matching 7 bases. The CDR3 is 16 residues long. The germline CDR1 and CDR2 sequences are LNHNV and YYDKDF (reference sequence). J lost 5 bases, V lost 4 bases, and 13 bases had no gene match. CDR3 DNA: TGTGCCACCAGCACCCCTCTTATGGAGGGAGGGGAGACCCAGTACTTC. It encodes CATSTPLMEGGETQYF.

The chain recombines TRBV7-2 with TRBJ2-6; 8 bases fit TRBD1. The CDR3 is made up of 16 amino acids. Germline V gives CDR1 SGHTA, CDR2 FQGNSA. Trimming at V came to 1 base and at J to 5 bases, leaving 4 bases not matched to a gene. The CDR3 coding sequence is TGTGCCAGCAGCTTAGTAGGGACAGGTAGGGCCAACGTCCTGACTTTC. Residues: CASSLVGTGRANVLTF.

The J gene is TRBJ1-1, the V gene TRBV19, with unresolved D. This CDR3 is built from 14 residues. The germline V gene encodes CDR1 LNHDA and CDR2 SQIVND (reference sequence). V was trimmed by 1 base and J by 0 bases, leaving 6 bases between them. CDR3 amino acids: CASSIVPVNTEAFF. In nucleotides, the CDR3 is TGTGCCAGTAGTATAGTTCCAGTGAACACTGAAGCTTTCTTT.

The chain joins TRBV18 to TRBJ1-5; D perhaps matches TRBD1 (5 bases). Looked up from germline, CDR1 is KGHSH and CDR2 is LQKENI. Trimming removed 4 bases at V and 2 bases at J, with 9 bases between. The CDR3 is 14 amino acids. CDR3 in DNA: TGTGCCAGCTCACGGGCAGGGCGCAATCAGCCCCAGCATTTT. Translated, it gives CASSRAGRNQPQHF.

This rearrangement joins TRBV15 to TRBJ1-2, with D unclear. Germline V CDR1 and CDR2: LNHNV, YYDKDF (reference sequence). The CDR3 is 13 amino acids. Trimming cost V 6 bases and J 2 bases, with 10 bases left between them. This CDR3 is CATSVAVNYGYTF. The DNA for the CDR3 is TGTGCCACCAGTGTAGCGGTGAACTATGGCTACACCTTC.

The genes are TRBV5-5 and TRBJ1-1, with TRBD1 as a possible D gene (6 bases). In germline, CDR1 is SGHKS, CDR2 YYEKEE (reference sequence). Trimming removed 5 bases at V and 0 bases at J, with 14 bases between. The CDR3 is made up of 15 amino acids. CDR3 sequence reads: CASRPAGAMNTEAFF. The CDR3 DNA sequence: TGTGCCAGCAGACCTGCGGGGGCGATGAACACTGAAGCTTTCTTT.

This chain links TRBV6-5 with TRBJ2-3, with 9 bases fitting TRBD1. V was clipped by 6 bases and J by 0 bases; unmatched bases: 4. The CDR3 has 15 amino acids. CDR1 and CDR2 from the germline V gene are MNHEY and SVGAGI. For the CDR3, the DNA is TGTGCCAGCAGAACAGGGGGCACTAGCACAGATACGCAGTATTTT. Protein: CASRTGGTSTDTQYF.

In this sample, this clone turned up a few times. This rearrangement joins TRBV3-1 (or the pseudogene TRBV3-2) to TRBJ1-1; TRBD1 aligns across 7 bases. The CDR3 has 12 amino acids. J gave up 7 bases and V 5 bases, and 4 bases lay outside the gene matches. Germline V CDR1 and CDR2: LGHDT, YNNKEL (reference sequence). The CDR3 is CASSSRTGEAFF. In DNA form, the CDR3 reads TGTGCCAGCAGCTCCAGGACAGGTGAAGCTTTCTTT.

The V and J genes are TRBV27 and TRBJ2-3; 10 bases align to TRBD1. V shed 5 bases and J 4 bases; nucleotides not matched to a gene: 6. The germline CDR1 and CDR2 sequences are MNHEY and SMNVEV (reference sequence). The length of the CDR3 is 15 residues. CDR3: CASSGTGAPPDTQYF. As DNA, the CDR3 is TGTGCCAGCAGTGGGACAGGGGCACCCCCAGATACGCAGTATTTT.

The CDR3 nucleotides are TGTGCCAGCAGCTTAACTAGCGCCGACAATGAGCAGTTCTTC. Translated, it gives CASSLTSADNEQFF. The chain links TRBV11-2 to TRBJ2-1; 7 bases match TRBD2. V shed 2 bases and J 5 bases; nucleotides not matched to a gene: 3. The CDR3 runs 14 residues. Germline V gene data show CDR1 as SGHAT and CDR2 as FQNNGV.

The chain joins TRBV13 to TRBJ1-2, with TRBD1 identical over 11 bases. The germline CDR1 and CDR2 sequences are PRHDT and FYEKMQ (reference sequence). V lost 7 bases, J lost 8 bases, and 12 bases stayed unmatched. The CDR3 has 15 amino acids. In DNA, the CDR3 is TGTGCCAGCACTCCCTCCGGACAGGGGGCGCGGGGCTACACCTTC. Translation gives CASTPSGQGARGYTF. Using reference TRBV13 and TRBJ1-2 for the parts outside the CDR3, the full variable domain is AAGVIQSPRHLIKEKRETATLKCYPIPRHDTVYWYQQGPGQDPQFLISFYEKMQSDKGSIPDRFSAQQFSDYHSELNMSSLELGDSALYFCASTPSGQGARGYTFGSGTRLTVV.

The chain carries TRBV3-1 (or the pseudogene TRBV3-2) and TRBJ2-1, with a possible D match to TRBD1 (6 bases). Trimming left V 7 bases short and J 3 bases short, with 7 bases between. Germline V gene lookup returns CDR1 LGHDT and CDR2 YNNKEL (reference sequence). The CDR3 is 12 amino acids. The CDR3 coding sequence is TGTGCCAGCAAACAGGGCTACAATGAGCAGTTCTTC. It encodes CASKQGYNEQFF.

The table lists this clone with a count of one. The CDR3 DNA reads TGTGCCTTCACAGGGTACGAGCAGTACGTC. Residues: CAFTGYEQYV. The genes are TRBV10-3 and TRBJ2-7; TRBD1 might be the D (6 bases). The CDR3 covers 10 residues. Germline V gene data show CDR1 as ENHRY and CDR2 as SYGVKD. The V end lost 11 bases, the J end lost 4 bases, and 9 bases lay between the germline ends.

The V and J genes are TRBV19 and TRBJ1-2; 9 positions agree with TRBD1. Unmatched junction bases numbered 10, after V lost 6 bases and J lost 5 bases. The CDR3 contains 15 residues. Germline V gives CDR1 LNHDA, CDR2 SQIVND (reference sequence). The CDR3 region has the DNA TGTGCCAGTAGAAAAACGGGACAGGGTGATTATGGCTACACCTTC. This codes for CASRKTGQGDYGYTF.

The rearrangement joins TRBV7-3 to TRBJ1-6, with D hard to call. Trimming removed 5 bases from V and 10 bases from J, with 18 bases in between. The CDR3 runs 15 residues. Per the germline V gene, CDR1 is SGHTA and CDR2 is FQGTGA. The CDR3 here is CASSLLGGPRSPLHF. In DNA, the CDR3 is TGTGCCAGCAGCCTTCTCGGAGGCCCTAGATCACCCCTCCACTTT. Full variable domain (missing parts from reference TRBV7-3 and TRBJ1-6): GAGVSQTPSNKVTEKGKYVELRCDPISGHTALYWYRQSLGQGPEFLIYFQGTGAADDSGLPNDRFFAVRPEGSVSTLKIQRTERGDSAVYLCASSLLGGPRSPLHFGNGTRLTVT.

The J gene is TRBJ2-5, the V gene TRBV5-1, with D unclear. This CDR3 comprises 16 residues. Germline CDR1 reads SGHRS; CDR2 reads YFSETQ. V shed 0 bases and J shed 0 bases, with 12 bases lying between them. The CDR3, as DNA: TGCGCCAGCAGCTTGGCCCTTGGCCAGTACCAAGAGACCCAGTACTTC. It codes for CASSLALGQYQETQYF.

V gene TRBV19 combines with J gene TRBJ1-5, with D possibly matching TRBD1 (6 bases). The V gene's germline CDR1 is LNHDA and CDR2 SQIVND (reference sequence). V lost 2 bases and J 4 bases, leaving 15 bases between the germline ends. The CDR3 sequence is 16 residues long. CDR3 amino acids: CASSITGGAGNQPQHF. The CDR3 coding sequence is TGTGCCAGTAGTATAACGGGGGGCGCGGGAAATCAGCCCCAGCATTTT.

This chain joins TRBV27 and TRBJ2-1, with 7 bases matching TRBD2. After removal of 0 bases from V and 3 bases from J, the junction contained 5 bases not matched to a gene. This CDR3 comprises 16 residues. The germline V gene has CDR1 MNHEY and CDR2 SMNVEV (reference sequence). CDR3 sequence reads: CASSLSKAGVYNEQFF. The CDR3 region has the DNA TGTGCCAGCAGTTTATCGAAGGCGGGAGTCTACAATGAGCAGTTCTTC.

The chain carries TRBV9 and TRBJ1-2; TRBD1 is a possible D gene (6 bases). Germline-derived CDR1 and CDR2 are SGDLS and YYNGEE. V dropped 4 bases and J dropped 5 bases, with 15 bases sitting between them. The CDR3 totals 14 residues. CDR3 in amino acids: CASSTTGGGYGYTF. The CDR3 DNA reads TGTGCCAGCAGCACGACGGGGGGCGGGTATGGCTACACCTTC.

The rearrangement links TRBV28 to TRBJ2-7; D unresolved. This CDR3 is built from 12 residues. V shed 6 bases and J shed 2 bases, with 8 bases lying between them. Germline assignment: CDR1 MDHEN and CDR2 SYDVKM. The CDR3 bases are TGTGCCAGCAGCCCTTATCCCTACGAGCAGTACTTC. Its protein is CASSPYPYEQYF.

V is TRBV28 and J is TRBJ1-6; D may be TRBD1 (6 bases). Germline CDR1 MDHEN, CDR2 SYDVKM. The V and J ends lost 5 bases and 4 bases respectively, with 12 bases between them. This CDR3 has 15 residues. CDR3 nucleotide sequence: TGTGCCAGCAGTAAACGGACAGTTTATAATTCACCCCTCCACTTT. Its translation is CASSKRTVYNSPLHF.

In this sample, this clone turned up once. This chain links TRBV5-4 with TRBJ1-2, with 8 bases aligning to TRBD1. V was clipped by 4 bases and J by 2 bases; unmatched bases: 4. Germline V CDR1 and CDR2: SGHNT, YYREEE (reference sequence). The CDR3 is 14 amino acids. The CDR3 here is CASSQDRENYGYTF. The CDR3 nucleotides are TGTGCCAGCAGCCAGGACAGGGAGAACTATGGCTACACCTTC.

This clone was detected only once. The chain carries TRBV5-1 and TRBJ1-1, with D possibly TRBD1 on 6 matching bases. V was cut by 4 bases and J by 0 bases, with 10 bases left in between. Per germline, CDR1 SGHRS and CDR2 YFSETQ. This CDR3 spans 14 amino acids. The CDR3 loop reads CASSQQGLNTEAFF. Here the CDR3 DNA reads TGCGCCAGCAGCCAACAGGGACTGAACACTGAAGCTTTCTTT. The full variable domain, completed using reference TRBV5-1 and TRBJ1-1, is KAGVTQTPRYLIKTRGQQVTLSCSPISGHRSVSWYQQTPGQGLQFLFEYFSETQRNKGNFPGRFSGRQFSNSRSEMNVSTLELGDSALYLCASSQQGLNTEAFFGQGTRLTVV.

The chain joins TRBV7-9 to TRBJ2-2, with TRBD2 matching 7 bases. CDR3 length: 12 residues. Trimming cost V 5 bases and J 7 bases; bases outside gene matches: 1. Germline CDR1 reads SEHNR; CDR2 reads FQNEAQ (reference sequence). CDR3 sequence: CASSSGVGELFF. As DNA, the CDR3 is TGTGCCAGCAGCAGCGGGGTCGGGGAGCTGTTTTTT.

This rearrangement joins TRBV7-6 to TRBJ2-1; D remains ambiguous. V shed 4 bases and J shed 6 bases, with 16 bases lying between them. The CDR3 runs to 15 residues. The V gene's germline CDR1 is SGHVS and CDR2 FNYEAQ. The DNA for the CDR3 is TGTGCCAGCAGCTACCCCCAGGTCCGCCCCAATGAGCAGTTCTTC. Encoded protein: CASSYPQVRPNEQFF. The entire variable domain, with the rest obtained from reference TRBV7-6 and TRBJ2-1, is as follows: GAGVSQSPRYKVTKRGQDVALRCDPISGHVSLYWYRQALGQGPEFLTYFNYEAQQDKSGLPNDRFSAERPEGSISTLTIQRTEQRDSAMYRCASSYPQVRPNEQFFGPGTRLTVL.

This rearrangement joins TRBV30 to TRBJ2-2; maybe TRBD2 (7 bases). The germline V gene encodes CDR1 GTSNPN and CDR2 SVGIG (reference sequence). This CDR3 comprises 15 residues. The V gene lost 2 bases and the J gene lost 6 bases, with 16 bases spanning the gap. CDR3 in amino acids: CAWSRGAPLSGELFF. Written as DNA, the CDR3 is TGTGCCTGGAGTCGGGGGGCGCCTCTATCCGGGGAGCTGTTTTTT. Combining the CDR3 with reference TRBV30 and TRBJ2-2 gives the whole variable domain SQTIHQWPATLVQPVGSPLSLECTVEGTSNPNLYWYRQAAGRGLQLLFYSVGIGQISSEVPQNLSASRPQDRQFILSSKKLLLSDSGFYLCAWSRGAPLSGELFFGEGSRLTVL.

This clone was found once. The chain employs TRBV3-1 (or the pseudogene TRBV3-2) and TRBJ2-2, with TRBD2 matching over 12 bases. V shed 0 bases and J 6 bases; nucleotides not matched to a gene: 2. The CDR3 length is 16 residues. The germline CDR1 and CDR2 sequences are LGHDT and YNNKEL (reference sequence). The CDR3 region is CASSQEASGRAGELFF. The DNA of the CDR3 is TGTGCCAGCAGCCAAGAGGCTAGCGGGAGGGCCGGGGAGCTGTTTTTT.